Listed here is a single T cell receptor (beta chain). The CDR3 is made up of 15 amino acids. Trimming pared 0 bases from V and 3 bases from J, leaving 12 bases between. Per the germline V gene, CDR1 is SGHRS and CDR2 is YFSETQ. One entry per CDR3 protein results from TCRdb running MiXCR on the 5' RACE reads. The sample has nearly 900,000 distinct CDR3 sequences; 9% to 15% are singletons. The source of the sample is a study of identical twins. These records were also assigned to another study, of yellow fever vaccine responses in identical twins.

Source material: PBMCs. This chain connects TRBV5-1 to TRBJ2-5, with D hard to call. This receptor was taken from a woman younger than 35 in good health. As DNA, the CDR3 is TGCGCCAGCAGCTTGGCTCCGGGTCCAGAAGAGACCCAGTACTTC. This sequence encodes CASSLAPGPEETQYF.